The clone carrying this T cell receptor beta chain appeared many times. Its antigen is undetermined. From germline, CDR1 is SGHRS and CDR2 YFSETQ. The V end lost 0 bases, the J end lost 4 bases, and 11 bases lay between the germline ends. This CDR3 spans 15 amino acids. The sample comes from a study of identical twins. Points from the study as a whole: Conclusions leaned on cross-sectional statistical analysis and did not track the same donors over time. Recombination models fit unrelated individuals' TCR alpha sharing but underestimated twins'. Possibly, invariant MAIT and iNKT cells partly confounded zero-insertion analyses. High-abundance cord blood beta clonotypes had fewer insertions; memory repertoires showed none.

TCRdb ran MiXCR on the 5' RACE reads and lists one entry per CDR3 protein. Here the sample spans about 720,000 distinct CDR3 sequences, around 8.3% being singletons. This same sample was also part of a study on yellow fever vaccine responses in identical twins.

The genes are TRBV5-1 and TRBJ2-1; the D gene is possibly TRBD2 (6 bases). The sequenced sample was PBMCs. This receptor was obtained from a woman aged 18-29 years in good health. The CDR3 DNA follows: TGCGCCAGCAGCTTGGAAGGGGACTCTTACAATGAGCAGTTCTTC. Residues: CASSLEGDSYNEQFF. Supplemented by reference TRBV5-1 and TRBJ2-1, the full variable domain reads KAGVTQTPRYLIKTRGQQVTLSCSPISGHRSVSWYQQTPGQGLQFLFEYFSETQRNKGNFPGRFSGRQFSNSRSEMNVSTLELGDSALYLCASSLEGDSYNEQFFGPGTRLTVL.